This T cell receptor (beta chain) is from a study of T cell repertoires in cytomegalovirus infection. Overall study context: Well-studied HLA-B-restricted CMV epitopes were used in the study alongside recently identified HLA-C-restricted ones. Both a matching HLA type and CMV infection were indicated by public TCR beta signatures. General study results and limits: HLA-C-restricted, CMV-specific TCR beta clonotypes were dominant ex vivo. Of the TCR beta families, the public ones yielded a cumulative frequency that identified carriers of CMV plus the relevant HLA.

Trimming stripped 8 bases from V and 4 bases from J, with 23 bases between. The CDR3 covers 16 residues. Germline loops: CDR1 MNHNS, CDR2 SASEGT. Turning to this clonotype: Its antigen is unknown.

TCRdb reprocessed the reads via MiXCR and lists one record per CDR3 protein. This sample yields about 890,000 distinct CDR3 sequences, of which roughly 30% are seen a single time; around an eighth belongs to the top ten. The rearrangement joins TRBV6-1 to TRBJ1-2; possible D gene TRBD1, 5 bases. This clonotype originated in a human donor in good health (CMV status not recorded). Some clones in this sample may be carry-over from other donors' samples. The specimen comprised cultured CD8+ T cells from PBMCs, sampled from culture after CMV antigen stimulation. CDR3 in amino acids: CASHTVEDSDVYGYTF. In DNA form, the CDR3 reads TGTGCCAGCCATACTGTCGAAGACAGCGACGTCTATGGCTACACCTTC.